The clone carrying this T cell receptor (beta chain) is a singleton in its sample. The antigen is not known. The sample is drawn from a study of T cell responses to AZD1222 COVID-19 vaccine. Timing groups of about 4 and about 12 weeks for second doses were pooled. TCRdb keeps only in-frame clones here, not all; method: immunoSEQ multiplex PCR. Here the sample spans some 150,000 clones, over 85% being singletons. Regarding the study as a whole: Variant regions that are unmutated are reportedly the target of nearly half of spike-specific TCRs. The span of vaccine-associated CD4 TCRs extended across spike, with dominance at 160-218 and 743-854. AZD1222 recipients seropositive at baseline numbered only five to seven.

This receptor was identified in an adult who received the AZD1222 COVID-19 vaccine. Specimen: peripheral blood, collected 28 days after the second AZD1222 dose.

The CDR3 DNA follows: TGTGCCAGCAGGCCGTCGGGTTCACCCCTCCACTTT. It translates to CASRPSGSPLHF. V usage is TRBV28 and J usage is TRBJ1-6; no firm D call. Germline CDR1 reads MDHEN; CDR2 reads SYDVKM. Trimming shortened V by 6 bases and J by 9 bases, and 9 bases separated the two germline ends. The CDR3 sequence is 12 residues long.